This T cell receptor beta chain was obtained from a study of glioma-infiltrating T cells after dendritic cell vaccination. Time point described: after dendritic cell vaccination, including at tumor progression/relapse. PBMC were collected before vaccination, two weeks after the third vaccination, and at progression. Trimming took off 1 base at V and 4 bases at J, with 12 bases between the two ends. The length of the CDR3 is 15 residues. Germline V gene data show CDR1 as SGHRS and CDR2 as YFSETQ. Sequencing used immunoSEQ multiplex PCR; TCRdb keeps in-frame clones, though not all of them. Seen here are roughly 60,000 clones, around nine tenths observed once, and the top ten hold 11%.

The sequence was collected from a human donor with glioblastoma. The material was blood, obtained after dendritic cell vaccination. The chain combines TRBV5-1 with TRBJ2-1, with a tentative D call TRBD2 (5 bases). The CDR3 loop is CASSLPSGTYNEQFF. The CDR3 DNA follows: TGCGCCAGCAGCTTGCCGAGCGGCACATACAATGAGCAGTTCTTC.